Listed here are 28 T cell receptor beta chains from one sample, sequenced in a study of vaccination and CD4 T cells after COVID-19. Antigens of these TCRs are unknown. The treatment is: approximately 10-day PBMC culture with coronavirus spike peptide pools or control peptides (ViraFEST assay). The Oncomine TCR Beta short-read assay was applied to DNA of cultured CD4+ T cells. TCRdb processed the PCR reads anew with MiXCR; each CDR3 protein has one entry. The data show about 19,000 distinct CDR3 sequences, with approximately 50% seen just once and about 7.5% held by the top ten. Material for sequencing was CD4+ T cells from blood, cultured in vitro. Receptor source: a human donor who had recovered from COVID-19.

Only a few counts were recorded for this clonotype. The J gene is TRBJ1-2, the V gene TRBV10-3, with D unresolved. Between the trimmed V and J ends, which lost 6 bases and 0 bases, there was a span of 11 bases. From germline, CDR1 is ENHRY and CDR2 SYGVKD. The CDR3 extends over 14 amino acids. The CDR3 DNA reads TGTGCCATCAGGGTAAAAGGAGCTAACTATGGCTACACCTTC. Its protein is CAIRVKGANYGYTF.

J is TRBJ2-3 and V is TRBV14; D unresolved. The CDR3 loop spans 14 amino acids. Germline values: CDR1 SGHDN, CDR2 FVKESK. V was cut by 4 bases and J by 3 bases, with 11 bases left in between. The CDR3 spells CASSPLTGTDTQYF. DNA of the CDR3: TGTGCCAGCAGCCCGTTGACCGGGACAGATACGCAGTATTTT.

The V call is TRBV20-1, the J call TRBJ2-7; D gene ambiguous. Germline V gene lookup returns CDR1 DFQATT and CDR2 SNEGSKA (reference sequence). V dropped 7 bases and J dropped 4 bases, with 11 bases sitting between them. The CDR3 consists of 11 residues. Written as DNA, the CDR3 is TGCAGTGTAGAGAGATCGTACGAGCAGTACTTC. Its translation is CSVERSYEQYF.

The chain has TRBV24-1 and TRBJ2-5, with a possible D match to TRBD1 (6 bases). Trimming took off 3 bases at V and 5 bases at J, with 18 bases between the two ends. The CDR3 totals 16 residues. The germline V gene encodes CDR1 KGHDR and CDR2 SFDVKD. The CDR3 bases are TGTGCCACCAGTGATCCCCGGGGACATCTGAGGGAGACCCAGTACTTC. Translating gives CATSDPRGHLRETQYF.

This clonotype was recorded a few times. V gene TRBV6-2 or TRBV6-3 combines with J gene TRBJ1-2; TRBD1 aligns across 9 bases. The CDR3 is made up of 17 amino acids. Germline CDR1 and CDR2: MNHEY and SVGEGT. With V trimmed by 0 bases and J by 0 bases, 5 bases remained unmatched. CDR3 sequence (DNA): TGTGCCAGCAGTTACTCGAACCGGGACAGGGCTAACTATGGCTACACCTTC. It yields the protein CASSYSNRDRANYGYTF.

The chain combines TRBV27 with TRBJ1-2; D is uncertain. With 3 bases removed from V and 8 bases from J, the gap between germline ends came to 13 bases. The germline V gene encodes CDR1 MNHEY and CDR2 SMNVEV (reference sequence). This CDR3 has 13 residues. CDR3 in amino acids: CASSLNSAGGYTF. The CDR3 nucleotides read TGTGCCAGCAGTTTGAACAGTGCAGGAGGCTACACCTTC.

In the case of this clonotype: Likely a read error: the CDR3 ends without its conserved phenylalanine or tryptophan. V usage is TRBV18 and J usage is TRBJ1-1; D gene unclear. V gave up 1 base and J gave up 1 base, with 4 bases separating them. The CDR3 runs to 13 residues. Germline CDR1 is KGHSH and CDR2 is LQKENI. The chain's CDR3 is CASSPQGNTEAFL. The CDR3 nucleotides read TGTGCCAGCTCACCACAGGGGAACACTGAAGCTTTCCTT.

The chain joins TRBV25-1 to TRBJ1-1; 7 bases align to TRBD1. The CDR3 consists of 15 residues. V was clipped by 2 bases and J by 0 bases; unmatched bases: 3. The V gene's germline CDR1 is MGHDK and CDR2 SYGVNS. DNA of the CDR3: TGTGCCAGCAGTGAACCGACAGGGATGAACACTGAAGCTTTCTTT. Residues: CASSEPTGMNTEAFF. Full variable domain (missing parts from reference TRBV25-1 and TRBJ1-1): EADIYQTPRYLVIGTGKKITLECSQTMGHDKMYWYQQDPGMELHLIHYSYGVNSTEKGDLSSESTVSRIRTEHFPLTLESARPSHTSQYLCASSEPTGMNTEAFFGQGTRLTVV.

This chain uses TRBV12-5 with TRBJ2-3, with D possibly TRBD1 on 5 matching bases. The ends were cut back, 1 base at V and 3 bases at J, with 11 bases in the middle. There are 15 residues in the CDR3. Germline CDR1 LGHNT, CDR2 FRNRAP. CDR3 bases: TGTGCTAGTGGTTTGGCCTCCCCAGGGACAGATACGCAGTATTTT. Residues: CASGLASPGTDTQYF.

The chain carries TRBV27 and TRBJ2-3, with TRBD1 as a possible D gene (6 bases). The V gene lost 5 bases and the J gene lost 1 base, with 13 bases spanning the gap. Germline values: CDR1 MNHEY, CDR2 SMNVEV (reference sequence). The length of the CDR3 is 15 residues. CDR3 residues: CASSGAWTGTDTQYF. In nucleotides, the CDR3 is TGTGCCAGCAGTGGAGCTTGGACAGGCACAGATACGCAGTATTTT.

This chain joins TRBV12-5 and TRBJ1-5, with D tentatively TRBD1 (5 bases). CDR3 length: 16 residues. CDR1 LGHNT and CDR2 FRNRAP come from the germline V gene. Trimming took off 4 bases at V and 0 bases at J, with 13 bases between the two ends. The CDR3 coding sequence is TGTGCTAGTGGTTGGGCCCAGGGTTATAGCAATCAGCCCCAGCATTTT. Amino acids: CASGWAQGYSNQPQHF.

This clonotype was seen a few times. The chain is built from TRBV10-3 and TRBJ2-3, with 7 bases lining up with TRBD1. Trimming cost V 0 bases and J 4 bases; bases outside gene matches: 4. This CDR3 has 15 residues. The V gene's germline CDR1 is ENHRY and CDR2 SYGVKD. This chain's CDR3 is CAISESTQGADTQYF. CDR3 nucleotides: TGTGCCATCAGTGAGTCGACTCAGGGGGCAGATACGCAGTATTTT.

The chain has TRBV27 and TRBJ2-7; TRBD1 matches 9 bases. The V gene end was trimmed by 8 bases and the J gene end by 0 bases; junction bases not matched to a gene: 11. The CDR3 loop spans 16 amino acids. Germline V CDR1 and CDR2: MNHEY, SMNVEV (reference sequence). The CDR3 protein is CASRTRGGQGSYEQYF. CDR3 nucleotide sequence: TGTGCCAGCCGTACCCGAGGGGGACAGGGCTCCTACGAGCAGTACTTC.

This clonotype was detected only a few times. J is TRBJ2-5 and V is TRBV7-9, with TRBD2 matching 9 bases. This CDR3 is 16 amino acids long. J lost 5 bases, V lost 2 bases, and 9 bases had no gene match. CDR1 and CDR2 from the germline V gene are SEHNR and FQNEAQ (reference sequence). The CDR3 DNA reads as TGTGCCAGCAGCTTAAGTGGCGGGAGGGCCGGCGAGACCCAGTACTTC. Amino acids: CASSLSGGRAGETQYF.

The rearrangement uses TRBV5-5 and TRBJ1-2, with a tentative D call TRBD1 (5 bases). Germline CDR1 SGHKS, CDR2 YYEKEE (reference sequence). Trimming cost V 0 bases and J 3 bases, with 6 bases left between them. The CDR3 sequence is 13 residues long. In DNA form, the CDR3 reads TGTGCCAGCAGCTTGGAAGGGGACTATGGCTACACCTTC. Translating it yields CASSLEGDYGYTF.

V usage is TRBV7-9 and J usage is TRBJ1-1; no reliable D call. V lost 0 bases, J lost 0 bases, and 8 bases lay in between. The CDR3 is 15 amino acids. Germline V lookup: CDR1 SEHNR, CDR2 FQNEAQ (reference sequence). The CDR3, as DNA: TGTGCCAGCAGCTTAGCGAGTGGGATGAACACTGAAGCTTTCTTT. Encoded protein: CASSLASGMNTEAFF.

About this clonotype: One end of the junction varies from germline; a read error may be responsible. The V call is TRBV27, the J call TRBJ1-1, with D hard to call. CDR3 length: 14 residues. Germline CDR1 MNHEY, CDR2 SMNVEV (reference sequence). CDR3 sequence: CAISENGRTTEAFF. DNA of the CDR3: TGTGCCATCAGTGAAAACGGCCGAACCACTGAAGCTTTCTTT.

CDR3 sequence: CASSVALETGASRPLHF. The DNA for the CDR3 is TGTGCCAGCAGCGTAGCTCTGGAGACAGGCGCATCGAGACCCCTCCACTTT. The chain links TRBV9 to TRBJ1-6, with a tentative D call TRBD1 (6 bases). In germline, CDR1 is SGDLS, CDR2 YYNGEE. The CDR3 has 17 residues. V was shortened by 0 bases and J by 12 bases, with 22 bases between the two germline ends. The variable domain in full, completed from reference TRBV9 and TRBJ1-6, reads DSGVTQTPKHLITATGQRVTLRCSPRSGDLSVYWYQQSLDQGLQFLIQYYNGEERAKGNILERFSAQQFPDLHSELNLSSLELGDSALYFCASSVALETGASRPLHFGNGTRLTVT.

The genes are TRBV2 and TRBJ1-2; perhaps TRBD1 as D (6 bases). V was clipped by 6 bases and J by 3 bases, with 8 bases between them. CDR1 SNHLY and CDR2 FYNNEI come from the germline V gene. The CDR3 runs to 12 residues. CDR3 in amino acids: CASSPGDYGYTF. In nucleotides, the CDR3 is TGTGCCAGCAGCCCAGGGGACTATGGCTACACCTTC.

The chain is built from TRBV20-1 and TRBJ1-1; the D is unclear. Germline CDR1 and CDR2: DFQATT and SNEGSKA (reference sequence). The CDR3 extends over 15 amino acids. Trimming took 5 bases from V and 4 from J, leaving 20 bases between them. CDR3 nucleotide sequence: TGCAGTGCTTTGGACGCTTCACGAGAGGGCACTGAAGCTTTCTTT. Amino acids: CSALDASREGTEAFF.

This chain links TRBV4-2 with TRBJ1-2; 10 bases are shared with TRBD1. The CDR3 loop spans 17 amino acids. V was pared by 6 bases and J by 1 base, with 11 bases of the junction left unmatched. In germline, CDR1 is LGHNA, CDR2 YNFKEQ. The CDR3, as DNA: TGTGCCAGCAGTTTGGGGGGGACAGGGGAGCTTAACTATGGCTACACCTTC. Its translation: CASSLGGTGELNYGYTF.

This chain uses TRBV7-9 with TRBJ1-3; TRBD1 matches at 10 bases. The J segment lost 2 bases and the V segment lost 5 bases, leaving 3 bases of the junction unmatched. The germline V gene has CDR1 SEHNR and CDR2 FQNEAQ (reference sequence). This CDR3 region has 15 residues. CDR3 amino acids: CASSRQGAAGNTIYF. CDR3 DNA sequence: TGTGCCAGCAGCCGACAGGGGGCTGCTGGAAACACCATATATTTT.

The CDR3 reads CASSTSPLNNEQFF. CDR3 bases: TGTGCCAGTAGTACTAGCCCCCTAAACAATGAGCAGTTCTTC. This chain connects TRBV19 to TRBJ2-1; D is perhaps TRBD2 (5 bases). V was trimmed by 4 bases and J by 5 bases, leaving 12 bases between them. The CDR3 is made up of 14 amino acids. Looked up from germline, CDR1 is LNHDA and CDR2 is SQIVND (reference sequence). The full variable domain, with the rest looked up from reference TRBV19 and TRBJ2-1, is DGGITQSPKYLFRKEGQNVTLSCEQNLNHDAMYWYRQDPGQGLRLIYYSQIVNDFQKGDIAEGYSVSREKKESFPLTVTSAQKNPTAFYLCASSTSPLNNEQFFGPGTRLTVL.

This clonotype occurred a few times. In DNA, the CDR3 is TGTGCCAGCAGTGACGGGCTAGGGCCTGAAGCTTTCTTT. Amino acids: CASSDGLGPEAFF. The chain uses TRBV2 and TRBJ1-1, with D uncertain. Trimming left V 3 bases short and J 6 bases short, with 11 bases between. Germline V gene lookup returns CDR1 SNHLY and CDR2 FYNNEI. The CDR3 consists of 13 residues.

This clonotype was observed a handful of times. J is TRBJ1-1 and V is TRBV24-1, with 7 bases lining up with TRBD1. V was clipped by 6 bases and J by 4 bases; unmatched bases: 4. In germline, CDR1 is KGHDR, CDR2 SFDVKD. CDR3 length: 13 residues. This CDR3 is CATSRQGATEAFF. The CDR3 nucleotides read TGTGCCACCAGTAGACAGGGAGCCACTGAAGCTTTCTTT.

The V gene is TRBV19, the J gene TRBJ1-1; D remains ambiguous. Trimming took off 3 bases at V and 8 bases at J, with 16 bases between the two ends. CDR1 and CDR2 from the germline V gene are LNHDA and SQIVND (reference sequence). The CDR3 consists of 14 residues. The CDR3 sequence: CASSIKYPPPEAFF. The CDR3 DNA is TGTGCCAGTAGTATCAAATACCCGCCCCCCGAAGCTTTCTTT. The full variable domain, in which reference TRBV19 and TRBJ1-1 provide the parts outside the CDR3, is DGGITQSPKYLFRKEGQNVTLSCEQNLNHDAMYWYRQDPGQGLRLIYYSQIVNDFQKGDIAEGYSVSREKKESFPLTVTSAQKNPTAFYLCASSIKYPPPEAFFGQGTRLTVV.

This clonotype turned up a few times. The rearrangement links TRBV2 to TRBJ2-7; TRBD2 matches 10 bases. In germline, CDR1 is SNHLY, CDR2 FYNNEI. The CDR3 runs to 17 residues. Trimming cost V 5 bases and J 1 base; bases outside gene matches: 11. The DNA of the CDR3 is TGTGCCAGCAGTCCGCTGGGGCTAGCGGGAGAGTCCTACGAGCAGTACTTC. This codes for CASSPLGLAGESYEQYF.

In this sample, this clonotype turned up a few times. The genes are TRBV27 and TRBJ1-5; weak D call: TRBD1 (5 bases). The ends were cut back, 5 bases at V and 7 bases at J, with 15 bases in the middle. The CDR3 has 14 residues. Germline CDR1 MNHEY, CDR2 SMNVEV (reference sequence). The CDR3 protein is CASSQLLGVQPQHF. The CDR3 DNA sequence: TGTGCCAGCAGTCAATTACTAGGGGTACAGCCCCAGCATTTT.